This T cell receptor beta chain was identified in a study of PD-1 blockade in classical Hodgkin lymphoma. Generated by immunoSEQ multiplex PCR, the TCRdb table keeps only in-frame clones and is missing some. The sample records over 60,000 clones, 65% to 75% being singletons. This clone has only a few counts. The germline CDR1 and CDR2 sequences are KGHSH and LQKENI. The CDR3 covers 15 residues. Trimming took 6 bases from V and 5 from J; bases not matched to a gene: 9. Every single patient, without exception, relapsed after autologous stem cell transplantation, and brentuximab vedotin exposure varied. The sequencing used peripheral blood mononuclear cells (PBMCs), collected before the second cycle of nivolumab. The receptor was isolated from a human donor with classical Hodgkin lymphoma. The chain joins TRBV18 to TRBJ2-2; 7 bases fit TRBD2. The CDR3 protein is CASSLGRAGTGELFF. Here the CDR3 DNA reads TGTGCCAGCTCCCTCGGACGAGCGGGGACCGGGGAGCTGTTTTTT.